The clone carrying this T cell receptor beta chain was counted many times. This CDR3 region has 16 residues. From germline, CDR1 is SGHVS and CDR2 FNYEAQ. The V and J ends lost 1 base and 1 base, in that order; junction bases with no gene match: 6. This entry belongs to a study of T cells after yellow fever vaccination. 5'RACE template switching produced TCR cDNA carrying a universal primer site and UMIs. One entry per CDR3 protein, called by TCRdb with MiXCR from the 5' RACE reads. The sample lists about 340,000 distinct CDR3 sequences, 3.5% to 4.5% occurring once. Sequencing was performed on PBMCs, taken 5 days after the yellow fever booster vaccination. The V gene is TRBV7-6, the J gene TRBJ2-5, with 7 positions matching TRBD2. This sequence originates from a man aged 18 to 30 who received the YFV17D yellow fever vaccine. CDR3 amino acids: CASSLGGEGRQETQYF. As DNA, the CDR3 is TGTGCCAGCAGCTTAGGAGGGGAGGGGCGCCAAGAGACCCAGTACTTC.